This TCR beta chain was sequenced in a study of blood T cell repertoires in COVID-19. On the study more broadly: Sites across the United States, Italy and Spain contributed samples from acute and convalescent COVID-19. In each case, the material was cDNA or gDNA derived from T cells, B-cell-depleted T cells, or PBMCs.

Original methodology: Scientists estimated how many nucleated cells there were by amplifying reference gene primers. Clones were read by immunoSEQ multiplex PCR, and TCRdb kept only the in-frame ones, dropping some. That table supplies the V and J calls and clone size; D and trimming were determined from the DNA. Of hundreds of thousands of clones in the sample, 90% were seen once. The CDR3 length is 15 residues. Germline V CDR1 and CDR2: SGHVS, FQNEAQ. V lost 2 bases to trimming and J lost 4 bases, with 12 bases between them. The participants were between about 18 and 90 years old and came from about two dozen US areas.

Sequencing was carried out using PBMCs or T cells enriched from blood (not recorded which). The TCR originated in a man aged 55 to 70 who had recovered from COVID-19. The chain joins TRBV7-8 to TRBJ2-4; a possible D gene is TRBD1 (6 bases). The chain's CDR3 is CASSLSGQGKNIQYF. The CDR3 DNA reads as TGTGCCAGCAGCTTATCCGGGCAGGGGAAAAACATTCAGTACTTC.